This T cell receptor (beta chain) was identified during a study of shared clonotypes between healthy human individuals. Naive CD8 isolation took CD45RO-negative cells positively selected for CCR7 and excluded terminally differentiated effector memory CD45RA+ cells. Sequencing used immunoSEQ multiplex PCR; TCRdb keeps in-frame clones, though not all of them. The sample holds about 2,100,000 clones, approximately 94% seen once. Germline lookup yields CDR1 MNHEY and CDR2 SMNVEV (reference sequence). Germline trimming cut 4 bases from V and 4 bases from J; bases unmatched to any gene: 11. This CDR3 region has 16 residues.

This clonotype was sampled from a man aged 18 to 35 in good health. Some clones in this sample may be carry-over from other donors' samples. The sequenced sample was naive CD8+ T cells from PBMCs. The rearrangement uses TRBV27 and TRBJ1-1; 8 nucleotides line up with TRBD1. In nucleotides, the CDR3 is TGTGCCAGCAGTTCTCCCGGACAGGGTTTATTCACTGAAGCTTTCTTT. Its protein product is CASSSPGQGLFTEAFF.